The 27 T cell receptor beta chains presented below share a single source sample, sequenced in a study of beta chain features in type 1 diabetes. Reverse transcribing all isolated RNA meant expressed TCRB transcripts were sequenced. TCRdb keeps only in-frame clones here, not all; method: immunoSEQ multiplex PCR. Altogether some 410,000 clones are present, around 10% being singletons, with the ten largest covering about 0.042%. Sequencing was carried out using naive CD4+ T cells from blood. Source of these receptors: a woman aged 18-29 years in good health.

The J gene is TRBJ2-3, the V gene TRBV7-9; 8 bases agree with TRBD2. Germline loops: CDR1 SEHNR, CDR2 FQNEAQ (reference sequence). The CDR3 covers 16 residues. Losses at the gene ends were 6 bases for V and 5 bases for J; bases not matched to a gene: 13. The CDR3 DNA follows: TGTGCCAGCAGACAAACGCAGCGGGAGTGGATAGATACGCAGTATTTT. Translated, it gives CASRQTQREWIDTQYF.

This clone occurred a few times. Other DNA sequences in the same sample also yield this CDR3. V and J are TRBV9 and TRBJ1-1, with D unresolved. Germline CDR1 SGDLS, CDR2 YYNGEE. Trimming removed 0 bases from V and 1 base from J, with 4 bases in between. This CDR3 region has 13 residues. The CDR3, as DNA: TGTGCCAGCAGCGTAGCTGGGAACACTGAAGCTTTCTTT. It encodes CASSVAGNTEAFF. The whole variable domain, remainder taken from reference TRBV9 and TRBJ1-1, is DSGVTQTPKHLITATGQRVTLRCSPRSGDLSVYWYQQSLDQGLQFLIQYYNGEERAKGNILERFSAQQFPDLHSELNLSSLELGDSALYFCASSVAGNTEAFFGQGTRLTVV.

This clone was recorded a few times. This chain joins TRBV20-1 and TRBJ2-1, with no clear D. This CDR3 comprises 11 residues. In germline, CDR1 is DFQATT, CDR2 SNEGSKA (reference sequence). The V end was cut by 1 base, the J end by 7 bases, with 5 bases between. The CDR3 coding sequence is TGCAGTGCTAGAGCGTTGAATGAGCAGTTCTTC. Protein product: CSARALNEQFF.

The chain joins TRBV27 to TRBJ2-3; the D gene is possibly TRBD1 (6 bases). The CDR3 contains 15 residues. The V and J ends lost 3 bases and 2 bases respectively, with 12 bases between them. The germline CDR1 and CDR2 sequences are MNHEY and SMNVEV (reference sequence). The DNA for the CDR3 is TGTGCCAGCAGTTTTGACAGGTTGACCACAGATACGCAGTATTTT. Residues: CASSFDRLTTDTQYF.

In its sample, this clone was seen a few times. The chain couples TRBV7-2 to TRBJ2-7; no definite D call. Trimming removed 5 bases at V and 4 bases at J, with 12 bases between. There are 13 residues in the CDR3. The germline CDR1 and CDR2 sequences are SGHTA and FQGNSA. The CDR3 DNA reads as TGTGCCAGCAGCAACCTCCCTGGTTACGAGCAGTACGTC. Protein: CASSNLPGYEQYV.

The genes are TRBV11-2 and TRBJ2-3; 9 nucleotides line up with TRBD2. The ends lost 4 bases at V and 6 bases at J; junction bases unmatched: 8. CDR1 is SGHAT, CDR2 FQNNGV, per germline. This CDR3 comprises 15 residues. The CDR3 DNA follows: TGTGCCAGCAGCTCTTTAGCGGGAGCGGCCGATACGCAGTATTTT. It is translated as CASSSLAGAADTQYF.

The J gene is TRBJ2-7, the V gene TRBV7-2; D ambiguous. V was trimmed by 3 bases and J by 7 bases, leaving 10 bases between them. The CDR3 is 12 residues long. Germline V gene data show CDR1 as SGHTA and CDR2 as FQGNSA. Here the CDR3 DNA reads TGTGCCAGCAGCTTGAGGCCGACTGAGCAGTACTTC. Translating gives CASSLRPTEQYF.

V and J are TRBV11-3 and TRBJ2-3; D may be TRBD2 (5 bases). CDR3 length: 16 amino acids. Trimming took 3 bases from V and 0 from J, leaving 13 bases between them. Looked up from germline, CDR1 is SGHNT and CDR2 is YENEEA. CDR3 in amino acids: CASSLILTGSTDTQYF. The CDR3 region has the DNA TGTGCCAGCAGCTTGATTTTAACGGGAAGCACAGATACGCAGTATTTT.

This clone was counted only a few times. The CDR3 DNA follows: TGTGCCAGCAGTAGCTCCTACGAGCAGTACGTC. Protein sequence: CASSSSYEQYV. The J gene is TRBJ2-7, the V gene TRBV2; D gene unclear. V shed 5 bases and J shed 0 bases, with 2 bases lying between them. This CDR3 is 11 amino acids long. Germline V gene sequence: CDR1 SNHLY, CDR2 FYNNEI.

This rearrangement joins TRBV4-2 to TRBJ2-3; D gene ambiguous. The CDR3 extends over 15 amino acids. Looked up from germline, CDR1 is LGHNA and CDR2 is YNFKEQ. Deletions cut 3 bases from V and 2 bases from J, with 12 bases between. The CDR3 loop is CASSQGSRYTDTQYF. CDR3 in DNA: TGTGCCAGCAGCCAGGGAAGCAGATACACAGATACGCAGTATTTT.

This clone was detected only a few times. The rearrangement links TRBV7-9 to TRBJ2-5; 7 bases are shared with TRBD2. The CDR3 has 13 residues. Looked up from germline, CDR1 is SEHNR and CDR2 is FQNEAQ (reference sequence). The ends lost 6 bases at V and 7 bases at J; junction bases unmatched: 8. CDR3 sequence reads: CASSPGLGVTQYF. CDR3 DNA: TGTGCCAGCAGTCCTGGACTAGGGGTGACCCAGTACTTC.

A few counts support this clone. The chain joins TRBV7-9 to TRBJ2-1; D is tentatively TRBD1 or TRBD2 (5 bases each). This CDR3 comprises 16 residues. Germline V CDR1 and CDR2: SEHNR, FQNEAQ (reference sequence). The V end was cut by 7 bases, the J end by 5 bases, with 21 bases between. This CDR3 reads CASNDRGSYSNNEQFF. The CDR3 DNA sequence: TGTGCCAGCAATGACCGGGGCTCTTATTCAAACAATGAGCAGTTCTTC.

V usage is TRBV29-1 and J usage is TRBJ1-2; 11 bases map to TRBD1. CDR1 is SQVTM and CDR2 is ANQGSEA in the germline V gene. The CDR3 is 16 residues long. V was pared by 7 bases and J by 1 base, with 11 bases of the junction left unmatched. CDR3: CSGSSTGTGGNYGYTF. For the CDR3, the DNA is TGCAGCGGGAGTTCGACTGGGACAGGGGGTAACTATGGCTACACCTTC.

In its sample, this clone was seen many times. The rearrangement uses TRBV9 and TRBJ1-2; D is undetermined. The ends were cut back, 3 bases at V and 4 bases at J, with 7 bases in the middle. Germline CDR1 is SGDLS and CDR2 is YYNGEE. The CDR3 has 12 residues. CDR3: CASSAESYGYTF. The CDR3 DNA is TGTGCCAGCAGCGCCGAGAGCTATGGCTACACCTTC.

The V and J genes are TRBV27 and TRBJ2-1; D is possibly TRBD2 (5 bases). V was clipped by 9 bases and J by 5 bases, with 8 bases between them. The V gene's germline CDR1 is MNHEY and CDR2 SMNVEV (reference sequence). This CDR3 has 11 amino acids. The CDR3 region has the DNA TGTGCCAGAGACGGGGACAATGAGCAGTTCTTC. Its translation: CARDGDNEQFF.

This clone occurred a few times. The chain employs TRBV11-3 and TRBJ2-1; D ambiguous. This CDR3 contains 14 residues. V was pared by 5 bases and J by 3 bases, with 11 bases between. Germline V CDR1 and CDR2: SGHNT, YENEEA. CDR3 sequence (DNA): TGTGCCAGCAGCCTCCCGAAGGGCTACAATGAGCAGTTCTTC. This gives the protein CASSLPKGYNEQFF.

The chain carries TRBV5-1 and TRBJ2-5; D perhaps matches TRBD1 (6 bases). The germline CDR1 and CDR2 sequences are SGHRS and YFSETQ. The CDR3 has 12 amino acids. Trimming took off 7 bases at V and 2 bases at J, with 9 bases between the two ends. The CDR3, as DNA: TGCGCCAGCTTCGACAGGCAAGAGACCCAGTACTTC. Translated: CASFDRQETQYF.

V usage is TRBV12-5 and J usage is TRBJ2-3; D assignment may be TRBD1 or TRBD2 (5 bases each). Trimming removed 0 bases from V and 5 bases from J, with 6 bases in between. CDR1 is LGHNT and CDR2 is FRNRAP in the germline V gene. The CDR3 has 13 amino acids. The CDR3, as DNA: TGTGCTAGTGGTTTGGTTGGGGGAGATACGCAGTATTTT. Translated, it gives CASGLVGGDTQYF.

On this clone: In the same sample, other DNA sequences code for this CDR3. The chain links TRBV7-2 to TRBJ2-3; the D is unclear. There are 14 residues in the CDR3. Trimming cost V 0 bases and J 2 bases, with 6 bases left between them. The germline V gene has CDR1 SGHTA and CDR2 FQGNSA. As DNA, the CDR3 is TGTGCCAGCAGCTTAGCGGGCCTCACAGATACGCAGTATTTT. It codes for CASSLAGLTDTQYF.

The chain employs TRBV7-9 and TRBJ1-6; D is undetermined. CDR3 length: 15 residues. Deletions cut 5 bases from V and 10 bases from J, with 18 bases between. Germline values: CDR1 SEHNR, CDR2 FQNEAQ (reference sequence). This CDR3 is CASSLGGKARSPLHF. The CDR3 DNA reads TGTGCCAGCAGCCTAGGTGGTAAAGCAAGATCACCCCTCCACTTT.

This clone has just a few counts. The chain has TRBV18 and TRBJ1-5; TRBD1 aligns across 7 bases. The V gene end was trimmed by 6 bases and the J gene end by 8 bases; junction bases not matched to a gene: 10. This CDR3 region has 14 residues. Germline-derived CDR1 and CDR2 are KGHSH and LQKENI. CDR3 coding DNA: TGTGCCAGCTCCCTAGGGCACAGGGGCAAGCCCCAGCATTTT. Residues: CASSLGHRGKPQHF.

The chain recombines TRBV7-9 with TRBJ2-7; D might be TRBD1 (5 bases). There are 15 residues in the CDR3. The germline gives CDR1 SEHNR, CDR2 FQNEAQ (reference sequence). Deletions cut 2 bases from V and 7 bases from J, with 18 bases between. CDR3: CASSLKGSGGEEQYV. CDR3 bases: TGTGCCAGCAGCTTAAAGGGGTCAGGCGGTGAGGAGCAGTACGTC.

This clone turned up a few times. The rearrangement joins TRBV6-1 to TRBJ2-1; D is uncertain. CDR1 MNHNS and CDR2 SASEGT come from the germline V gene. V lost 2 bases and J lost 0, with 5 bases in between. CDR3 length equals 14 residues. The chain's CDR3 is CASSELSSYNEQFF. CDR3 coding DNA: TGTGCCAGCAGTGAACTCAGCTCCTACAATGAGCAGTTCTTC.

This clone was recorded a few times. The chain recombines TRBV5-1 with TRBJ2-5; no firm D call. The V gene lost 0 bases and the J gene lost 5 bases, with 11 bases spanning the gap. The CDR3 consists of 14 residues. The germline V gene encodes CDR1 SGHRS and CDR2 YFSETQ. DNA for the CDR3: TGCGCCAGCAGCTTGGCGTGGGTAAGGGAGACCCAGTACTTC. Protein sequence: CASSLAWVRETQYF.

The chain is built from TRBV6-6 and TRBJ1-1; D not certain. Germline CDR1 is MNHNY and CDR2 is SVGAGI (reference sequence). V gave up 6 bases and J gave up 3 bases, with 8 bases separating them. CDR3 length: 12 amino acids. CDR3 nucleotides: TGTGCCAGCAGCCCCCCCCACACTGAAGCTTTCTTT. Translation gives CASSPPHTEAFF.

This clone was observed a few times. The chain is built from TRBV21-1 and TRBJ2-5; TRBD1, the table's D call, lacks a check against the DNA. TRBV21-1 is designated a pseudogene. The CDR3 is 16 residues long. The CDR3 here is CASSKDQQGVQETQYF. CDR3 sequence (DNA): TGTGCCAGCAGCAAGGATCAACAGGGAGTCCAAGAGACCCAGTACTTC.

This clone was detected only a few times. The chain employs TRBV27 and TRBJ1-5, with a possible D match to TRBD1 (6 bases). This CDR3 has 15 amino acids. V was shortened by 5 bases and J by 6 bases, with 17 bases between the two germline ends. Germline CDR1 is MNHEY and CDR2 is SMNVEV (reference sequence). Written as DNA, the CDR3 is TGTGCCAGCAGTCTCGACAGGCTCGGAAGTCAGCCCCAGCATTTT. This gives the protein CASSLDRLGSQPQHF.